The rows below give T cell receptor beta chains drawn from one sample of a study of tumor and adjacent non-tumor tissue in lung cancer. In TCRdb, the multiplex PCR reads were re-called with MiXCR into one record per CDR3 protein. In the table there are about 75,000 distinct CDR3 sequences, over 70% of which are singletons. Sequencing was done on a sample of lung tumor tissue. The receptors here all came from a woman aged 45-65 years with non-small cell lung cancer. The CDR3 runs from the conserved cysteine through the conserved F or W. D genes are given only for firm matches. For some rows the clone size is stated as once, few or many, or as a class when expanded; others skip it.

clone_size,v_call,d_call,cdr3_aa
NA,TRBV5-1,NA,CASSAAGISFVEQYF
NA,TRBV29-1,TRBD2,CSIHTGRGNEQYF
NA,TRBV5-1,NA,CSSNPGVGSLLTEAFF
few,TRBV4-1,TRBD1,CASSQAAGTAASF
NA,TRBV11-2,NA,CASSFDGSSNQPQHF
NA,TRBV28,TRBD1,CVSSLWGSQGAGGSEAFF
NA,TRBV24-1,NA,CVTSPNGEDYNEQFF
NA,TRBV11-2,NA,CARTSTSLSGREQYF
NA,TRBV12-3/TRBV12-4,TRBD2,CASRHGLEDTYEQYF
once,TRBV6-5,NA,CDSSPFQARFQETQYF
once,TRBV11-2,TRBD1,CASSFLYRGSEAFF
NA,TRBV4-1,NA,CASSQELGSSYNQPFF
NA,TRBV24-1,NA,CAASDKEWEIGEQYF
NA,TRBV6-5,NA,CVSGVSGTAGELFF
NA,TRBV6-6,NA,CVSTLPEGKQYF
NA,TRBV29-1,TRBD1,CNVATGQGIEQYF
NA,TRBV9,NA,CASSIGIGDDSFNRPQHF
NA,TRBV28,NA,CASTPGWRFYGYTF
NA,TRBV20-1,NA,CCARDAQGGFNIHYF
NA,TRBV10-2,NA,CTSNHNTEAFF
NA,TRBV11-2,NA,CASSLEADYNSHLHF
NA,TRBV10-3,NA,CAISKITNAEAFF
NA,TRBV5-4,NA,CASSKDFDGYIF
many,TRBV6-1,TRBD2,CASSRTGRPSSYEQYF
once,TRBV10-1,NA,CASRDYFYEQYF
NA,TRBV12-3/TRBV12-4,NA,CAGSLPLGEQYF
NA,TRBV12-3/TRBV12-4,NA,CASSLELVTYDKQFF
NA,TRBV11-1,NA,CTSSPTSSTGDEQFF
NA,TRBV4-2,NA,CASSQDSEQGDYGYTF
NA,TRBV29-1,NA,CSVESPTRSSYNEQLF
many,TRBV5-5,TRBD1,CASSDTRDRYNSPLHF
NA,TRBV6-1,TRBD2,CACVAGLNTGELFF
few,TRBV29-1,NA,CSVQTRTGGEEDEQYF
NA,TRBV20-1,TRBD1,CSASWDRVNTEASF
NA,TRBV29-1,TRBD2,CSVEPLAGGRGGELFF
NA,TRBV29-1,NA,CSVEDRGGVAKNIKYF
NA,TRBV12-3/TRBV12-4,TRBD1,CTNSFTGGYNEQFF
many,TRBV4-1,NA,CASSQVPGGNQPQHF
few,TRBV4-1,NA,CANSQGTNGIYEQYF
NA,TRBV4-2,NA,CASSHDGPAGSDRQYF
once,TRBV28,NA,CASSFGNYNERFF
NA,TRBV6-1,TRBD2,CATSLAGDAGELFF
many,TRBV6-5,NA,CASSYNIPGGGETQYF